The 29 T cell receptor beta chains below come from one sample, sequenced in a study of beta chain features in type 1 diabetes. TCRB transcripts that were expressed got sequenced, as all of the isolated RNA had been reverse transcribed. Only in-frame clones appear in the TCRdb table, and some are missing; sequencing was by immunoSEQ multiplex PCR. The sample yields under 150,000 clones, under 60% seen once. Sequences were obtained from Tregs from blood. The source of these receptors is a man aged 18 to 30 in good health.

This clone has only a few counts. The chain joins TRBV9 to TRBJ2-2, with TRBD1 identical over 8 bases. The CDR3 contains 17 residues. Germline V gene sequence: CDR1 SGDLS, CDR2 YYNGEE. The ends lost 0 bases at V and 8 bases at J; junction bases unmatched: 12. The CDR3 reads CASSVVPGGAGRGELFF. The DNA of the CDR3 is TGTGCCAGCAGCGTAGTGCCAGGGGGCGCAGGTCGAGGGGAGCTGTTTTTT.

The chain carries TRBV5-4 and TRBJ2-7, with a tentative D call TRBD2 (5 bases). V lost 4 bases, J lost 6 bases, and 17 bases lay in between. The CDR3 contains 14 residues. CDR1 and CDR2 (germline): SGHNT, YYREEE (reference sequence). CDR3 bases: TGTGCCAGCAGCCTTCGGCCGCAACTAGGCGAGCAGTACTTC. Protein product: CASSLRPQLGEQYF.

This chain connects TRBV5-1 to TRBJ2-1; D is possibly TRBD2 (5 bases). The length of the CDR3 is 15 residues. V dropped 1 base and J dropped 2 bases, with 10 bases sitting between them. CDR1 SGHRS and CDR2 YFSETQ come from the germline V gene. The CDR3 loop reads CASSLRVEAYNEQFF. The DNA of the CDR3 is TGCGCCAGCAGCTTGAGGGTGGAGGCCTACAATGAGCAGTTCTTC.

The rearrangement uses TRBV5-1 and TRBJ2-5, with D possibly being TRBD1 (5 bases). CDR1 is SGHRS and CDR2 is YFSETQ in the germline V gene. Deletions cut 0 bases from V and 2 bases from J, with 11 bases between. This CDR3 spans 15 amino acids. This chain's CDR3 is CASSLVATVQETQYF. CDR3 bases: TGCGCCAGCAGCTTGGTTGCGACAGTACAAGAGACCCAGTACTTC.

The chain combines TRBV28 with TRBJ2-7, with D unresolved. CDR3 length: 12 residues. V lost 2 bases and J lost 2, with 4 bases in between. The V gene's germline CDR1 is MDHEN and CDR2 SYDVKM. The CDR3 nucleotides are TGTGCCAGCAGTTTAGGCACCTACGAGCAGTACTTC. As protein: CASSLGTYEQYF.

The V call is TRBV7-3, the J call TRBJ1-2; 8 positions agree with TRBD1. The CDR3 is made up of 14 amino acids. Germline CDR1 SGHTA, CDR2 FQGTGA. With V trimmed by 4 bases and J by 5 bases, 6 bases remained unmatched. The CDR3 region has the DNA TGTGCCAGCAGCTCCGGGACAGGCCAATATGGCTACACCTTC. This codes for CASSSGTGQYGYTF.

This clone occurred a few times. This chain links TRBV5-1 with TRBJ1-1; 9 nucleotides line up with TRBD1. Per the germline V gene, CDR1 is SGHRS and CDR2 is YFSETQ. Trimming removed 1 base from V and 1 base from J; junction bases left unmatched: 5. The CDR3 has 16 amino acids. The CDR3 DNA is TGCGCCAGCAGCTTGCGACAGGGGGGGACGAACACTGAAGCTTTCTTT. Amino acid sequence: CASSLRQGGTNTEAFF.

The chain uses TRBV9 and TRBJ2-1, with D possibly TRBD2 on 5 matching bases. With 0 bases removed from V and 9 bases from J, the gap between germline ends came to 13 bases. The CDR3 runs 14 residues. The germline V gene encodes CDR1 SGDLS and CDR2 YYNGEE. The CDR3 region is CASSVGLAEVEQFF. The CDR3 coding sequence is TGTGCCAGCAGCGTAGGGCTAGCCGAAGTTGAGCAGTTCTTC. Filled out from reference TRBV9 and TRBJ2-1, the complete variable domain reads DSGVTQTPKHLITATGQRVTLRCSPRSGDLSVYWYQQSLDQGLQFLIQYYNGEERAKGNILERFSAQQFPDLHSELNLSSLELGDSALYFCASSVGLAEVEQFFGPGTRLTVL.

The rearrangement uses TRBV6-5 and TRBJ1-5; D not resolved. The V end lost 6 bases, the J end lost 2 bases, and 5 bases lay between the germline ends. The CDR3 length is 12 residues. Germline V CDR1 and CDR2: MNHEY, SVGAGI. CDR3 amino acids: CASSRGNQPQHF. The CDR3 coding sequence is TGTGCCAGCAGCCGAGGCAATCAGCCCCAGCATTTT.

V gene TRBV7-2 combines with J gene TRBJ2-7; 11 nucleotides line up with TRBD1. V shed 5 bases and J 5 bases; nucleotides not matched to a gene: 5. CDR1 is SGHTA, CDR2 FQGNSA, per germline. This CDR3 contains 14 residues. The CDR3 is CASSQRTGGHEQYF. CDR3 DNA: TGTGCCAGCAGCCAACGGACAGGGGGCCACGAGCAGTACTTC.

The chain recombines TRBV11-1 with TRBJ1-1, with D hard to call. Germline assignment: CDR1 SGHAT and CDR2 FQDESV (reference sequence). This CDR3 is 13 amino acids long. V was shortened by 8 bases and J by 7 bases, with 17 bases between the two germline ends. CDR3 bases: TGTGCCAGCGCTGTCGGCTGGAGTGATGAAGCTTTCTTT. It codes for CASAVGWSDEAFF.

This chain joins TRBV30 and TRBJ2-7; no firm D call. Germline V gene data show CDR1 as GTSNPN and CDR2 as SVGIG (reference sequence). V lost 1 base and J lost 2, with 6 bases in between. The length of the CDR3 is 12 residues. The chain's CDR3 is CAWSGSPYEQYF. Here the CDR3 DNA reads TGTGCCTGGAGTGGCAGTCCCTACGAGCAGTACTTC. The variable domain in full, completed from reference TRBV30 and TRBJ2-7, reads SQTIHQWPATLVQPVGSPLSLECTVEGTSNPNLYWYRQAAGRGLQLLFYSVGIGQISSEVPQNLSASRPQDRQFILSSKKLLLSDSGFYLCAWSGSPYEQYFGPGTRLTVT.

J is TRBJ2-3 and V is TRBV18; 7 nucleotides agree with TRBD2. Germline V gene data show CDR1 as KGHSH and CDR2 as LQKENI. The CDR3 has 12 residues. V was clipped by 1 base and J by 8 bases; unmatched bases: 0. This CDR3 is CASSPRGGTQYF. CDR3 nucleotide sequence: TGTGCCAGCTCACCACGCGGGGGTACGCAGTATTTT.

A few counts support this clone. The same CDR3 arises from other DNA sequences in this sample as well. The chain has TRBV18 and TRBJ2-5; D remains ambiguous. The V end lost 3 bases, the J end lost 5 bases, and 4 bases lay between the germline ends. This CDR3 comprises 11 residues. The germline CDR1 and CDR2 sequences are KGHSH and LQKENI. This chain's CDR3 is CASSPRETQYF. DNA for the CDR3: TGTGCCAGCTCACCCCGGGAGACCCAGTACTTC.

The CDR3, as DNA: TGTGCCAGCTCACCACGGGCAGGACTTTCCTACGAGCAGTACTTC. Translated, it gives CASSPRAGLSYEQYF. The rearrangement links TRBV18 to TRBJ2-7; D is possibly TRBD2 (5 bases). CDR3 length: 15 amino acids. CDR1 and CDR2 from the germline V gene are KGHSH and LQKENI. Trimming pared 1 base from V and 1 base from J, leaving 11 bases between.

In this sample, this clone turned up a few times. This chain's CDR3 is CASSPLGGSNQPQHF. CDR3 bases: TGTGCCAGCAGCCCCCTCGGGGGAAGCAATCAGCCCCAGCATTTT. V gene TRBV7-6 combines with J gene TRBJ1-5; the D gene is possibly TRBD1 (5 bases). Trimming stripped 5 bases from V and 1 base from J, with 12 bases between. This CDR3 is 15 amino acids long. Germline values: CDR1 SGHVS, CDR2 FNYEAQ.

A few counts support this clone. The chain uses TRBV6-1 and TRBJ2-5; no clear D. The V gene's germline CDR1 is MNHNS and CDR2 SASEGT. The CDR3 length is 14 residues. V was clipped by 4 bases and J by 1 base, with 10 bases between them. Written as DNA, the CDR3 is TGTGCCAGCAGTGTACGAGACTTCCAAGAGACCCAGTACTTC. Translating gives CASSVRDFQETQYF.

In its sample, this clone was seen a few times. The gene calls are TRBV29-1 and TRBJ2-1, with D perhaps matching TRBD1 (7 bases). V was cut by 4 bases and J by 0 bases, with 13 bases left in between. Germline V gene lookup returns CDR1 SQVTM and CDR2 ANQGSEA. This CDR3 is 15 amino acids long. CDR3 sequence reads: CSVVEGALSYNEQFF. Written as DNA, the CDR3 is TGCAGCGTTGTGGAGGGGGCGCTCTCCTACAATGAGCAGTTCTTC.

The rearrangement links TRBV5-1 to TRBJ2-7, with D tentatively TRBD1 (5 bases). Trimming pared 4 bases from V and 3 bases from J, leaving 11 bases between. The CDR3 sequence is 13 residues long. In germline, CDR1 is SGHRS, CDR2 YFSETQ. The CDR3 sequence is CASSQDSLYEQYF. Written as DNA, the CDR3 is TGCGCCAGCAGCCAAGACAGCCTCTACGAGCAGTACTTC. Full variable domain (rest looked up from reference TRBV5-1 and TRBJ2-7): KAGVTQTPRYLIKTRGQQVTLSCSPISGHRSVSWYQQTPGQGLQFLFEYFSETQRNKGNFPGRFSGRQFSNSRSEMNVSTLELGDSALYLCASSQDSLYEQYFGPGTRLTVT.

V usage is TRBV5-1 and J usage is TRBJ2-3; 8 positions match TRBD2. CDR3 length: 14 residues. Germline V gene data show CDR1 as SGHRS and CDR2 as YFSETQ. V dropped 4 bases and J dropped 5; count of bases not matched to a gene: 6. The chain's CDR3 is CASSLGLVVDTQYF. CDR3 nucleotide sequence: TGCGCCAGCAGCCTGGGACTAGTCGTAGATACGCAGTATTTT.

This clone was counted a few times. This chain uses TRBV5-4 with TRBJ1-1; D is undetermined. Germline values: CDR1 SGHNT, CDR2 YYREEE (reference sequence). The CDR3 runs to 15 residues. V was pared by 4 bases and J by 0 bases, with 13 bases between. In DNA form, the CDR3 reads TGTGCCAGCAGCCCTCGGGGAGGTTTGAACACTGAAGCTTTCTTT. This translates into CASSPRGGLNTEAFF.

The chain couples TRBV28 to TRBJ2-3; D gene unclear. The CDR3 runs 13 residues. Germline assignment: CDR1 MDHEN and CDR2 SYDVKM. V lost 5 bases and J lost 3, with 9 bases in between. The DNA of the CDR3 is TGTGCCAGCAGTCCACCCCAGACAGATACGCAGTATTTT. Its protein is CASSPPQTDTQYF.

This chain uses TRBV5-1 with TRBJ2-3, with 10 positions matching TRBD2. Germline loops: CDR1 SGHRS, CDR2 YFSETQ. V dropped 2 bases and J dropped 0; count of bases not matched to a gene: 0. CDR3 length: 15 amino acids. Here the CDR3 reads CASSLLAGSTDTQYF. CDR3 bases: TGCGCCAGCAGCTTACTAGCGGGAAGCACAGATACGCAGTATTTT.

The CDR3 region is CASSVEQGDSPLHF. CDR3 sequence (DNA): TGTGCCAGCAGCGTAGAACAGGGTGACTCACCCCTCCACTTT. This chain links TRBV9 with TRBJ1-6; possibly TRBD1 for D (6 bases). The germline CDR1 and CDR2 sequences are SGDLS and YYNGEE. V was shortened by 0 bases and J by 10 bases, with 11 bases between the two germline ends. The CDR3 length is 14 residues.

The chain is built from TRBV5-1 and TRBJ2-5, with D perhaps TRBD1 (6 bases). The J call may be in error: the DNA end matches TRBJ2-7 better. Looked up from germline, CDR1 is SGHRS and CDR2 is YFSETQ. The CDR3 is 12 residues long. The CDR3 sequence: CASSRGGYEQYF. CDR3 DNA sequence: TGCGCCAGCAGCCGAGGGGGATACGAGCAGTACTTC.

This chain uses TRBV5-1 with TRBJ2-3; 9 bases line up with TRBD2. This CDR3 spans 14 amino acids. Germline V gives CDR1 SGHRS, CDR2 YFSETQ. After removal of 3 bases from V and 8 bases from J, the junction contained 7 bases not matched to a gene. The CDR3 loop reads CASSSTSGTRTQYF. CDR3 sequence (DNA): TGCGCCAGCAGCTCGACTAGCGGCACACGTACGCAGTATTTT.

The chain has TRBV6-5 and TRBJ1-5; TRBD1 might be the D (5 bases). Germline CDR1 reads MNHEY; CDR2 reads SVGAGI. The CDR3 is 13 amino acids. The V end was cut by 2 bases, the J end by 6 bases, with 8 bases between. The CDR3: CASSYTGGQPQHF. The CDR3 nucleotides read TGTGCCAGCAGTTACACCGGGGGTCAGCCCCAGCATTTT.

This clone was counted only a few times. The rearrangement links TRBV7-4 to TRBJ2-7; possibly TRBD2 for D (5 bases). CDR1 is SGHVT and CDR2 is SQSDAQ in the germline V gene. The CDR3 runs to 17 residues. V was trimmed by 0 bases and J by 1 base, leaving 16 bases between them. The CDR3 loop reads CASSLATTFVRSYEQYF. CDR3 DNA sequence: TGTGCCAGCAGCTTAGCGACTACATTCGTCAGATCCTACGAGCAGTACTTC.

The chain uses TRBV9 and TRBJ2-3; D may be TRBD2 (7 bases). This CDR3 comprises 14 residues. CDR1 and CDR2 (germline): SGDLS, YYNGEE. Trimming took 1 base from V and 4 from J, leaving 10 bases between them. The CDR3 protein is CASSVRGAADTQYF. DNA for the CDR3: TGTGCCAGCAGCGTACGGGGGGCGGCAGATACGCAGTATTTT.